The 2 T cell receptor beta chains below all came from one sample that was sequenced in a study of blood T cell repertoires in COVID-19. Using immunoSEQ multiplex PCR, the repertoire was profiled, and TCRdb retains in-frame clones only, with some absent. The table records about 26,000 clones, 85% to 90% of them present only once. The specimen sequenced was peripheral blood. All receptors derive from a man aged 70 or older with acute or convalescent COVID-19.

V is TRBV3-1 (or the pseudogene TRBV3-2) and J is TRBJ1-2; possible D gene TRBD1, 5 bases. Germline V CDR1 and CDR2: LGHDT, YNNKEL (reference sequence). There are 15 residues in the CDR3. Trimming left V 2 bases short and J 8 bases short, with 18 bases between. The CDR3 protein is CASSQYWKGRRGYTF. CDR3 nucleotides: TGTGCCAGCAGCCAATACTGGAAGGGGCGCAGGGGCTACACCTTC.

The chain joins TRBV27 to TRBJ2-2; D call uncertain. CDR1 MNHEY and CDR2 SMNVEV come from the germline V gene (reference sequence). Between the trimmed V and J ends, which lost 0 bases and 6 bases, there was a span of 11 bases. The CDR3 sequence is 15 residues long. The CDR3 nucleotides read TGTGCCAGCAGTTTATCCCTCCCCCAGGCCGGGGAGCTGTTTTTT. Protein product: CASSLSLPQAGELFF.